This TCR beta chain was identified in a study of shared clonotypes between healthy human individuals (dated by TCRdb to the early 2020s). Turning to the overall study: A couple of women and three men aged 18 to 49 years were included in the cohort. For each donor, CD4 naive and CD4 memory were each given three plates, CD8 naive was given two plates, and CD8 memory was given one plate. The study deeply sequenced blood TCR repertoires of five healthy adults to estimate repertoire size and the extent of clonotype sharing between individuals. Different laboratories and diverse techniques were used to prepare libraries and sequence TCR repertoires, to increase sequencing depth and limit assay-specific biases. Each donor's leukapheresis produced roughly between roughly 0.94 and 9.5 billion PBMCs.

TCR CDR3 regions were amplified from genomic DNA by multiplex PCR using the deep immunoSEQ assay. Extracted genomic DNA from each cell subset was distributed evenly across all wells of several immunoSEQ 96-well plates, and each plate was treated as a replicate. For sorted subsets, each replicate PCR was loaded with about 0.2 ug genomic DNA, equivalent to 30,000 or so T cell genomes. The purified libraries were quantified using a Qubit 3.0 fluorometer, sized with a Bioanalyzer 2100, and then quantified again using the KAPA Library Quantification kit. Every immunoSEQ 96-well plate was sequenced on a dedicated single-read 150-cycle Illumina NextSeq 550 flow cell. The authors' pipeline ran thus. Because only junctional sequences without quality scores were contained in the immunoSEQ output, filtering matching that applied to full-length reads could not be performed. To assign V/J genes and CDR3, sequences were annotated against IMGT germline references using PyIR, a Python wrapper for IgBLAST v1.9. Reads with weak V/J assignments (E-value above 1e-6), missing CDR3, stop codons, out-of-frame junctions, or ambiguous translated residues were removed. V3J clonotypes were defined as sequences sharing an identical inferred V gene, J gene, and CDR3 amino acid sequence. Percentage overlap between repertoires was computed as shared unique clonotypes divided by the size of the smaller repertoire. Repertoire richness was assessed with RTK rarefaction, the Chao1 estimator, and Recon v2.1 estimates of unobserved clonotypes. Generation probabilities were computed with OLGA for all TCRbeta clonotypes obtained by the gDNA method from several donors. This immuneACCESS table, as held by TCRdb, lists in-frame sequences with V and J called but not all clones. Of the missing ones, under half trace to an unresolved V gene in checked studies; the others have no known cause. The V and J calls and clone size come from that table; D and trimming were worked out from the DNA. In this sample the table shows approximately 1.5 million clones, approximately 98% of which occur a single time. The top ten clonotypes cover less than 0.55% of the sample.

The CDR3 spans 16 residues, from the cysteine through the phenylalanine. Only the CDR3 region is kept as DNA, spanning 48 bases read in frame from base 1. Sequences GTSNPN (CDR1) and SVGIG (CDR2) are obtained from the germline V gene (reference sequence). V and J are truncated by 3 bases and 8 bases respectively, leaving an intervening sequence of 23 bases. Here is what the overall study found, with its caveats: Pairwise subsampling indicated that sequencing depth was expected to affect the degree of clonotype sharing among donors. Larger estimated clonotype richness was generally found for naive subsets than for memory subsets. Incomplete sequencing was indicated by rarefaction of sorted-subset datasets, despite the large sequencing depth. Clonotypes shared by all four sorted-subset donors showed higher generation probabilities than non-shared clonotypes. Sampling was restricted to blood, and TCR repertoires in tissue are likely to differ from TCR repertoires in blood. Sharing across several donors was observed for roughly 5.4% of naive CD4, 3% to 4% of naive CD8, 2% to 2.5% of memory CD4, and approximately 0.41% of memory CD8 clonotypes. Because the study included a small number of donors, the genetic and exposure-history diversity represented was limited.

A remark on this clone: The antigen this receptor binds is unknown. The record has no base qualities; no much larger clone is one base away.

The donors were healthy, HIV-negative adults with no recently reported acute infections or vaccinations. All donors were Caucasian adults living in Nashville, Tennessee, USA. CD4+ T cells were enriched through magnetic negative selection, after which naive cells were positively selected on CD45RA and the remaining negative fraction served as the memory subset. Blood was obtained by leukapheresis, after which PBMCs were separated by Ficoll-Histopaque density gradient centrifugation and cryopreserved in liquid nitrogen vapor phase. Analytical flow cytometry was used to check the purity and quantity of every magnetically sorted T cell population. From each sorted fraction, genomic DNA was isolated and quantified by UV absorbance on a Nanodrop 2000c.

Specimen: naive CD4+ T cells sorted from blood. In light of the paper, this sample's cell subset or site label describes: CD45RA+ positively selected. The chain employs TRBV30 and TRBJ2-1; no D gene can be assigned with confidence. The source is a man aged 30 to 45 in good health. The nucleotides read TGTGCCTGGAGAGCCCGGAAGCTAACTCTAAGGGATGAGCAGTTCTTC. Translated, it gives CAWRARKLTLRDEQFF.